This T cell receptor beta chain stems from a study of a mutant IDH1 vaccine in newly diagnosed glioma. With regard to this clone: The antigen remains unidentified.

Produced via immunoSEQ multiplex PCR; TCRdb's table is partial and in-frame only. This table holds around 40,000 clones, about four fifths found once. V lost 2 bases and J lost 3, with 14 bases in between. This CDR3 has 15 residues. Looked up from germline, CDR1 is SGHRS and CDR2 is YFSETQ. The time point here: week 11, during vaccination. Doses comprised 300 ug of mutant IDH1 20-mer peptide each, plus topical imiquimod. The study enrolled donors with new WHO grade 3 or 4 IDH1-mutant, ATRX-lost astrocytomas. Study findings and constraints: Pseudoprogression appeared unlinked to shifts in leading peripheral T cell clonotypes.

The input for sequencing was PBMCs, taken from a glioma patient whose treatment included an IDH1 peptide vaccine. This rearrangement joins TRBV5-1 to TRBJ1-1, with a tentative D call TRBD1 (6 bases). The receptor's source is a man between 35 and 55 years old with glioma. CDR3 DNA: TGCGCCAGCAGCTTTTATTTTGGGGGCGACACTGAAGCTTTCTTT. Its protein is CASSFYFGGDTEAFF.